This T cell receptor (beta chain) is from a study of T cell responses to AZD1222 COVID-19 vaccine. The study, taken as a whole, reports: In the spike-specific TCR repertoire, nearly half reportedly target unmutated variant regions.

V was shortened by 3 bases and J by 5 bases, with 11 bases between the two germline ends. CDR1 and CDR2 (germline): MNHEY, SMNVEV (reference sequence). The CDR3 is 13 residues long. To note about this clone: The antigen is not known.

Here immunoSEQ multiplex PCR was the method, and the copy in TCRdb shows in-frame clones only, minus some. The sample gives about 110,000 clones, about 93% of which show up once; roughly 21% is in the top ten. Specimen: peripheral blood, collected on day 0 of AZD1222 vaccination. The chain is built from TRBV27 and TRBJ2-7; the D is unclear. The sequence came from an adult in good health. The CDR3 DNA reads as TGTGCCAGCAGTTTCAGAACCCCTGACGAGCAGTACTTC. Translated: CASSFRTPDEQYF.